This is a list of T cell receptor beta chains from one sample in a study of blood T cell repertoires in COVID-19. TCRdb's copy holds only in-frame clones and misses some; the assay was immunoSEQ multiplex PCR. Altogether hundreds of thousands of clones are present, 85% to 90% being singletons, with the ten largest covering 7.8%. The sample comprised peripheral blood. The source is a woman aged 50 to 60 with COVID-19, enrolled during active disease. Each CDR3 is given with its conserved first and last residue. D genes are given only for firm matches. The size field is filled for only some rows; it gives once, few, many or a size class.

D gene,V gene,J gene,clone size,CDR3 DNA,CDR3 protein
NA,TRBV11-2,TRBJ2-2,NA,TGTGCCAGCAGCCCCCAGGGGCGAATTAACACCGGGGAGCTGTTTTTT,CASSPQGRINTGELFF
NA,TRBV5-1,TRBJ2-5,NA,TGCGCCAGCAGCCATACAACTGGACAGCAAGAGACCCAGTACTTC,CASSHTTGQQETQYF
TRBD1,TRBV29-1,TRBJ1-6,NA,TGCAGGTTTCTAGGGGACAGGTATTCACCCCTCCACTTT,CRFLGDRYSPLHF
TRBD1,TRBV13,TRBJ1-1,NA,TGTGCCAGCGATCCACAGGGGGCAACTGAAGCTTTCTTT,CASDPQGATEAFF
TRBD1,TRBV28,TRBJ2-2,once,TGTGCCAGCAGTTCGGGACAGTACACCGGGGAGCTGTTTTTT,CASSSGQYTGELFF
NA,TRBV5-1,TRBJ1-2,NA,TGCGCCAGCAGCTTCACAGACACTCGCAGTGGCTACACCTTC,CASSFTDTRSGYTF
NA,TRBV21-1,TRBJ1-1,NA,TGTGCCAGCAGCAAAACAGGGGGCTGTGGCACTGAAGCTTTCTTT,CASSKTGGCGTEAFF
NA,TRBV29-1,TRBJ1-1,NA,TGCAGCGTTGGGCAATACACTGAAGCTTTCTTT,CSVGQYTEAFF
NA,TRBV27,TRBJ2-7,once,TGTGCCAGCAGTTTATTGGGTCAGGGTAACCACGAGCAGTACTTC,CASSLLGQGNHEQYF
NA,TRBV2,TRBJ2-7,few,TGTGCCAGCAGGGGGGACGGCCGGTTAGGGACTTACTACGAGCAGTACTTC,CASRGDGRLGTYYEQYF
TRBD1,TRBV6-5,TRBJ2-2,NA,TGTGCCAGTTCCAAAACAGGGGACACCGGGGAGCTGTTTTTT,CASSKTGDTGELFF
TRBD1,TRBV12-5,TRBJ2-7,once,TGTGCTAGTGGTGTTTGGACAGGGGGAGGGTACGAGCAGTACTTC,CASGVWTGGGYEQYF
NA,TRBV10-2,TRBJ2-1,NA,TGCGCCAGCACCCCGACAGATTACAATGAGCAGTTCTTC,CASTPTDYNEQFF
TRBD2,TRBV5-4,TRBJ2-3,NA,TGTGCCAGCAGCATACGAACGGGACTAGCTGCAGATACGCAGTATTTT,CASSIRTGLAADTQYF
NA,TRBV28,TRBJ2-2,once,TGTGCCAGCAGTTTCGGGTTCGGGGGTGGAACCGGGGAGCTGTTTTTT,CASSFGFGGGTGELFF
NA,TRBV9,TRBJ2-7,NA,TGTGCCAGCAGCGCAGGGGACGGCTCCTACGAGCAGTACTTC,CASSAGDGSYEQYF
TRBD1,TRBV3-1/TRBV3-2,TRBJ2-1,NA,TGTGCCAGCAGTCCGCCGACAGGGAGCTCCTACAATGAGCAGTTCTTC,CASSPPTGSSYNEQFF
TRBD2,TRBV7-9,TRBJ2-1,NA,TGTGCCAGCAGCTTAGTCCTGGCCGGGACTAGCGGCTTCTTC,CASSLVLAGTSGFF
TRBD2,TRBV7-8,TRBJ2-3,NA,TGTGCCAGCAGCCCCAGGTTAGCGGGGGAGACTAGCACAGATACGCAGTATTTT,CASSPRLAGETSTDTQYF
NA,TRBV3-1/TRBV3-2,TRBJ1-4,NA,TGTGCCAGCAGCCAGGGGGCGGAAGCTAATGAAAAACTGTTTTTT,CASSQGAEANEKLFF
TRBD2,TRBV11-1,TRBJ2-1,NA,TGTGCCAGCAGCTTAGGGGACGGCGGGGGGGCCAATGAGCAGTTCTTC,CASSLGDGGGANEQFF
NA,TRBV3-1/TRBV3-2,TRBJ1-5,NA,TGTGCCAGCAGCCCTCGAGGCGGCAATCAGCCCCAGCATTTT,CASSPRGGNQPQHF
NA,TRBV19,TRBJ1-1,NA,TGTGCCAGTAGTCCCGGGAGCGGCCTGGGGGAAGCTTTCTTT,CASSPGSGLGEAFF
NA,TRBV12-3/TRBV12-4,TRBJ1-4,NA,TGTGCCAGCAGTTATGGGGTCGGGGGGCTTGGGTTTTTT,CASSYGVGGLGFF
TRBD2,TRBV5-1,TRBJ2-5,NA,TGCGCCAGCAGCTTAGCGGGGGGGCTTGAGACCCAGTACTTC,CASSLAGGLETQYF
TRBD2,TRBV9,TRBJ2-3,NA,TGTGCCAGCAGCCTTGGACTAGCGGGGGGCACAGATACGCAGTATTTT,CASSLGLAGGTDTQYF
TRBD1,TRBV11-2,TRBJ1-3,NA,TGTGCCAGCAGCTTAGTTGGACAGGGAGGAAACACCATATATTTT,CASSLVGQGGNTIYF
NA,TRBV10-2,TRBJ1-1,NA,TGCGCCAGCAAGGCGGGGAACACTGAAGCTTTCTTT,CASKAGNTEAFF
TRBD1,TRBV4-1,TRBJ2-1,NA,TGCGCCAGCAGCCAAGAGTGGACAGGGGGAGATGAGCAGTTCTTC,CASSQEWTGGDEQFF
NA,TRBV7-8,TRBJ1-3,NA,TGTGCCAGCAGCTTAGATATATCTGGAAACACCATATATTTT,CASSLDISGNTIYF
NA,TRBV6-1,TRBJ1-1,NA,TGTGCCAGCAGTGAAAGAGGGGAGGCTGAAGCTTTCTTT,CASSERGEAEAFF
NA,TRBV2,TRBJ1-1,NA,TGTGCCAGCAGTGCTACAGGACTGAACACTGAAGCTTTCTTT,CASSATGLNTEAFF
TRBD1,TRBV5-5,TRBJ1-1,NA,TGTGCCAGCAGCTTGGGGTGGGGGACAGGGGCGAGCACTGAAGCTTTCTTT,CASSLGWGTGASTEAFF
NA,TRBV6-1,TRBJ2-4,NA,TGTGCCAGCAGTGAACCCTCTGGGGCGCGGGCCAAAAACATTCAGTACTTC,CASSEPSGARAKNIQYF
NA,TRBV7-2,TRBJ1-5,NA,TGTGCCAGCAGCTCCACCCCCGCACAGGGAGTAGGATTCAATCAGCCCCAGCATTTT,CASSSTPAQGVGFNQPQHF
TRBD1,TRBV7-8,TRBJ1-2,NA,TGTGCCAGCAGCCCGGACAGGGGGAATGGCTACACCTTC,CASSPDRGNGYTF
NA,TRBV10-2,TRBJ1-1,NA,TGCGCCAGCAGGCTTGGGGGCGGAAACACTGAAGCTTTCTTT,CASRLGGGNTEAFF
NA,TRBV12-3/TRBV12-4,TRBJ2-7,NA,TGTGCCAGCAGTGTAGCGGCCCAGCAGTACTTC,CASSVAAQQYF
NA,TRBV3-1/TRBV3-2,TRBJ1-6,NA,TGTGCCAGCAGCCAAGGGCGTCGGAGCTCCTATAATTCACCCCTCCACTTT,CASSQGRRSSYNSPLHF
NA,TRBV7-2,TRBJ2-2,NA,TGTGCCAGCAGCTTACTAGTAAGCACCGGGGAGCTGTTTTTT,CASSLLVSTGELFF
NA,TRBV28,TRBJ2-1,NA,TGTGCCAGCACCCAACGCCGACGGGACTGGCAGTTCTTC,CASTQRRRDWQFF
NA,TRBV12-2,TRBJ1-5,NA,TGTGCAAGTCGCTTGGAGACAGGGGATAGCAATCAGCCCCAGCATTTT,CASRLETGDSNQPQHF
NA,TRBV12-5,TRBJ1-1,NA,TGTGCTAGTGCCTGGGGGGGAGTTGTCTCTGAAGCTTTCTTT,CASAWGGVVSEAFF
NA,TRBV6-4,TRBJ1-2,NA,TGTGCCAGCAGATGTAGACTGCCATATGGCTACACCTTC,CASRCRLPYGYTF
TRBD1,TRBV5-1,TRBJ2-7,NA,TGCGCCAGCAGCTTAACAGGGGCCACCGAGCAGTACTTC,CASSLTGATEQYF
TRBD1,TRBV5-8,TRBJ1-2,NA,TGTGCCAGCAGCCTCCGGGACAGGGTTGGCTACACCTTC,CASSLRDRVGYTF
NA,TRBV24-1,TRBJ2-3,NA,TGTGCCACCAGTGATTTGCGGCAGGGAGGAGATACGCAGTATTTT,CATSDLRQGGDTQYF
NA,TRBV6-1,TRBJ1-1,once,TGTGCCAGCAGTGAAGTAAATGAAGCTTTCTTT,CASSEVNEAFF
TRBD1,TRBV19,TRBJ2-5,NA,TGTGCCAGTAGTGTACAGGGGCCAGGGGAGACCCAGTACTTC,CASSVQGPGETQYF
TRBD1,TRBV5-1,TRBJ1-6,NA,TGCGCCAGCAGCCGGGACAGGGGAAACTCACCCCTCCACTTT,CASSRDRGNSPLHF
NA,TRBV5-1,TRBJ2-2,once,TGCGCCAGCACCACTGGACACTTGACCTTCACCGGGGAGCTGTTTTTT,CASTTGHLTFTGELFF
TRBD1,TRBV5-1,TRBJ2-5,NA,TGCGCCAGCAGCTTAGGTACCAGGGGGCTTCAGGAGACCCAGTACTTC,CASSLGTRGLQETQYF
TRBD1,TRBV18,TRBJ1-6,NA,TGTGCCAGCTCTCTTTCTGGGCAGGGGGATTCACCCCTCCACTTT,CASSLSGQGDSPLHF
NA,TRBV5-1,TRBJ1-4,NA,TGCGCCAGCAGCTTGAGGGGGGGAGAAAAACTGTTTTTT,CASSLRGGEKLFF